What follows are 4 T cell receptor beta chains derived from one specimen sequenced in a study of shared clonotypes between healthy human individuals. The table came from immunoSEQ multiplex PCR; TCRdb's copy has only in-frame clones and leaves some out. The data contain 2 million to 3 million clones, 80% to 95% of them singletons. The material sequenced was naive CD4+ T cells from PBMCs. Subset described: CD45RA+ positively selected. Source of these receptors: a man aged 18-30 years in good health. Some clones in this sample may be carry-over from other donors' samples.

Turning to this clone: Other DNA sequences from this sample encode an identical CDR3 as well. V gene TRBV9 combines with J gene TRBJ2-5; 12 bases line up with TRBD1. J gave up 4 bases and V 2 bases, and 3 bases lay outside the gene matches. The CDR3 runs 15 residues. Per germline, CDR1 SGDLS and CDR2 YYNGEE. CDR3 amino acids: CASSVGTGGAETQYF. The DNA of the CDR3 is TGTGCCAGCAGCGTCGGGACAGGGGGCGCAGAGACCCAGTACTTC.

The V gene is TRBV5-1, the J gene TRBJ1-1; unclear D gene. The V gene lost 7 bases and the J gene lost 4 bases, with 17 bases spanning the gap. Germline CDR1 is SGHRS and CDR2 is YFSETQ. The CDR3 loop spans 14 amino acids. CDR3 bases: TGCGCCAGCTCCAACGACCCCTCGGGCACTGAAGCTTTCTTT. Translated, it gives CASSNDPSGTEAFF.

V gene TRBV7-3 combines with J gene TRBJ2-1; D is undetermined. The length of the CDR3 is 14 residues. V shed 8 bases and J shed 2 bases, with 13 bases lying between them. Germline lookup yields CDR1 SGHTA and CDR2 FQGTGA. As DNA, the CDR3 is TGTGCCAGCTCCCTGTCGGCCCCCTACAATGAGCAGTTCTTC. This translates into CASSLSAPYNEQFF.

This rearrangement joins TRBV7-3 to TRBJ1-1, with unresolved D. Germline V gene data show CDR1 as SGHTA and CDR2 as FQGTGA. There are 14 residues in the CDR3. V lost 5 bases and J 3 bases, leaving 13 bases between the germline ends. The CDR3 loop reads CASSILGGHTEAFF. The CDR3 DNA reads TGTGCCAGCAGCATTCTAGGAGGGCACACTGAAGCTTTCTTT. The full variable domain, with the rest looked up from reference TRBV7-3 and TRBJ1-1, is GAGVSQTPSNKVTEKGKYVELRCDPISGHTALYWYRQSLGQGPEFLIYFQGTGAADDSGLPNDRFFAVRPEGSVSTLKIQRTERGDSAVYLCASSILGGHTEAFFGQGTRLTVV.